These 31 T cell receptor beta chains were all obtained from the same sample, sequenced in a study of PD-L1 blockade in urothelial cancer. Regarding time point: pretreatment peripheral blood. Method: immunoSEQ multiplex PCR; TCRdb's copy keeps in-frame clones and lacks some. The sample records about 51,000 clones, around 83% being singletons. The material sequenced was PBMCs, taken around atezolizumab (anti-PD-L1) treatment. Every receptor here comes from a man aged 55 to 69 with urothelial cancer.

V gene TRBV30 combines with J gene TRBJ1-1; TRBD1 is a possible D gene (5 bases). The CDR3 consists of 12 residues. Germline values: CDR1 GTSNPN, CDR2 SVGIG (reference sequence). The V end was cut by 5 bases, the J end by 6 bases, with 13 bases between. CDR3: CAWSKGGAEAFF. The CDR3 DNA reads TGTGCCTGGTCGAAAGGAGGGGCTGAAGCTTTCTTT. The variable domain in full, completed from reference TRBV30 and TRBJ1-1, reads SQTIHQWPATLVQPVGSPLSLECTVEGTSNPNLYWYRQAAGRGLQLLFYSVGIGQISSEVPQNLSASRPQDRQFILSSKKLLLSDSGFYLCAWSKGGAEAFFGQGTRLTVV.

The rearrangement uses TRBV6-5 and TRBJ1-2, with TRBD1 matching over 9 bases. Per germline, CDR1 MNHEY and CDR2 SVGAGI. V shed 6 bases, J shed 7 bases, and the junction held 9 bases outside the gene matches. CDR3 size: 14 residues. CDR3 bases: TGTGCCAGCAGACCACAGGGGGCGGGGGGTGGCTACACCTTC. It encodes CASRPQGAGGGYTF.

The chain employs TRBV28 and TRBJ1-4, with D maybe TRBD1 (5 bases). CDR1 and CDR2 (germline): MDHEN, SYDVKM. V was pared by 4 bases and J by 4 bases, with 13 bases between. The CDR3 runs 15 residues. The CDR3 DNA follows: TGTGCCAGCAGTTCCCCAGCGGGGGGTAATGAAAAACTGTTTTTT. This sequence encodes CASSSPAGGNEKLFF.

The CDR3 here is CASKPTGGGYTF. DNA for the CDR3: TGTGCCAGTAAACCGACAGGGGGAGGCTACACCTTC. The rearrangement links TRBV19 to TRBJ1-2, with TRBD1 identical over 9 bases. This CDR3 region has 12 residues. The germline gives CDR1 LNHDA, CDR2 SQIVND (reference sequence). J lost 8 bases, V lost 7 bases, and 5 bases had no gene match.

V and J are TRBV27 and TRBJ1-2; TRBD1 matches at 8 bases. J was trimmed by 2 bases and V by 5 bases; bases with no gene match: 7. The CDR3 has 15 residues. Per germline, CDR1 MNHEY and CDR2 SMNVEV (reference sequence). This CDR3 reads CASSTYGQGNYGYTF. CDR3 nucleotides: TGTGCCAGCAGTACGTACGGACAGGGAAACTATGGCTACACCTTC.

This sequence joins TRBV6-1 and TRBJ1-3; D remains ambiguous. Per germline, CDR1 MNHNS and CDR2 SASEGT. The CDR3 contains 14 residues. Between the trimmed V and J ends, which lost 0 bases and 3 bases, there was a span of 6 bases. The CDR3 loop reads CASSEALGGNTIYF. CDR3 nucleotides: TGTGCCAGCAGTGAAGCGCTCGGTGGAAACACCATATATTTT.

V is TRBV5-6 and J is TRBJ1-1, with D unclear. The CDR3 has 12 residues. V was trimmed by 3 bases and J by 11 bases, leaving 14 bases between them. CDR1 is SGHDT, CDR2 YYEEEE, per germline. The CDR3 nucleotides read TGTGCCAGCAGCTCCTTGAGGGCAACGGCTTTCTTT. This codes for CASSSLRATAFF. Complete variable domain (other parts from reference TRBV5-6 and TRBJ1-1): DAGVTQSPTHLIKTRGQQVTLRCSPKSGHDTVSWYQQALGQGPQFIFQYYEEEERQRGNFPDRFSGHQFPNYSSELNVNALLLGDSALYLCASSSLRATAFFGQGTRLTVV.

V is TRBV7-8 and J is TRBJ2-1; no reliable D call. Germline V lookup: CDR1 SGHVS, CDR2 FQNEAQ. The CDR3 covers 14 residues. Between the trimmed V and J ends, which lost 4 bases and 2 bases, there was a span of 9 bases. The CDR3 loop reads CASSSTGPYNEQFF. DNA of the CDR3: TGTGCCAGCAGCTCGACGGGTCCCTACAATGAGCAGTTCTTC. The variable domain in full, completed from reference TRBV7-8 and TRBJ2-1, reads GAGVSQSPRYKVAKRGQDVALRCDPISGHVSLFWYQQALGQGPEFLTYFQNEAQLDKSGLPSDRFFAERPEGSVSTLKIQRTQQEDSAVYLCASSSTGPYNEQFFGPGTRLTVL.

The rearrangement links TRBV5-6 to TRBJ2-1; D not certain. Germline V lookup: CDR1 SGHDT, CDR2 YYEEEE. This CDR3 has 14 residues. Between the trimmed V and J ends, which lost 0 bases and 0 bases, there was a span of 4 bases. The CDR3 sequence: CASSLGSSYNEQFF. The CDR3 coding sequence is TGTGCCAGCAGCTTGGGGAGCTCCTACAATGAGCAGTTCTTC.

This clone was found once. J is TRBJ2-5 and V is TRBV2; a weak D match, TRBD1 (5 bases). Germline V gene sequence: CDR1 SNHLY, CDR2 FYNNEI. Trimming pared 7 bases from V and 2 bases from J, leaving 11 bases between. The CDR3 is 13 residues long. As DNA, the CDR3 is TGTGCCAGCAAATTTACAGGTCAAGAGACCCAGTACTTC. This sequence encodes CASKFTGQETQYF. The full variable domain, in which reference TRBV2 and TRBJ2-5 provide the parts outside the CDR3, is EPEVTQTPSHQVTQMGQEVILRCVPISNHLYFYWYRQILGQKVEFLVSFYNNEISEKSEIFDDQFSVERPDGSNFTLKIRSTKLEDSAMYFCASKFTGQETQYFGPGTRLLVL.

This chain connects TRBV6-1 to TRBJ2-7; D not resolved. This CDR3 has 13 residues. With 6 bases removed from V and 7 bases from J, the gap between germline ends came to 16 bases. The germline CDR1 and CDR2 sequences are MNHNS and SASEGT. The CDR3 bases are TGTGCCAGCAGGAGACACCCCGCTGAAGAGCAGTACTTC. Its translation is CASRRHPAEEQYF.

In this sample, this clone turned up a few times. This rearrangement joins TRBV5-6 to TRBJ2-5; 9 bases agree with TRBD2. Looked up from germline, CDR1 is SGHDT and CDR2 is YYEEEE. This CDR3 contains 14 residues. The V gene end was trimmed by 3 bases and the J gene end by 5 bases; junction bases not matched to a gene: 5. In DNA, the CDR3 is TGTGCCAGCAGCTCCGTAGCGGGAGCGGAGACCCAGTACTTC. Its translation is CASSSVAGAETQYF.

The chain is built from TRBV30 and TRBJ2-7, with D tentatively TRBD2 (6 bases). The CDR3 has 15 residues. V lost 2 bases, J lost 2 bases, and 16 bases lay in between. CDR1 GTSNPN and CDR2 SVGIG come from the germline V gene (reference sequence). CDR3 bases: TGTGCCTGGAGTCCCCCCGGGACTGCTGCCTACGAGCAGTACTTC. Translation gives CAWSPPGTAAYEQYF.

Worth noting for this clone: The same CDR3 can be traced to other DNA sequences in this sample. V usage is TRBV18 and J usage is TRBJ1-1; 9 bases fit TRBD1. Germline V lookup: CDR1 KGHSH, CDR2 LQKENI. This CDR3 contains 15 residues. The ends lost 6 bases at V and 0 bases at J; junction bases unmatched: 5. The CDR3 DNA is TGTGCCAGCTCCCAAGGACAGGGGTTGAACACTGAAGCTTTCTTT. Amino acids: CASSQGQGLNTEAFF.

CDR3 sequence reads: CASRRTENTEAFF. The CDR3 region has the DNA TGTGCCAGCAGACGGACAGAGAACACTGAAGCTTTCTTT. This rearrangement joins TRBV6-5 to TRBJ1-1; D perhaps matches TRBD1 (6 bases). V was shortened by 6 bases and J by 1 base, with 9 bases between the two germline ends. The CDR3 runs 13 residues. CDR1 and CDR2 (germline): MNHEY, SVGAGI.

The chain couples TRBV5-1 to TRBJ2-7, with 10 bases lining up with TRBD1. CDR1 is SGHRS and CDR2 is YFSETQ in the germline V gene. The trim removed 4 bases at V and 1 base at J, leaving 8 bases unmatched. This CDR3 contains 16 residues. The CDR3 protein is CASSNRRDRGSYEQYF. The CDR3 DNA reads as TGCGCCAGCAGCAATCGGAGGGACAGGGGATCCTACGAGCAGTACTTC.

A few counts support this clone. The chain combines TRBV11-2 with TRBJ1-2; D is undetermined. Per germline, CDR1 SGHAT and CDR2 FQNNGV. The CDR3 has 13 residues. The V end was cut by 5 bases, the J end by 5 bases, with 12 bases between. In DNA form, the CDR3 reads TGTGCCAGCAGCAGGGCGGAGGGTTATGGCTACACCTTC. This codes for CASSRAEGYGYTF.

This chain uses TRBV5-6 with TRBJ1-4, with D perhaps matching TRBD1 (5 bases). The CDR3 is 14 residues long. V was clipped by 3 bases and J by 7 bases, with 13 bases between them. Germline values: CDR1 SGHDT, CDR2 YYEEEE. The CDR3 nucleotides read TGTGCCAGCAGCTATTCGGGGGGAGGTGAAAAACTGTTTTTT. It specifies CASSYSGGGEKLFF.

The chain combines TRBV6-5 with TRBJ2-7, with 9 bases lining up with TRBD1. Germline assignment: CDR1 MNHEY and CDR2 SVGAGI. This CDR3 comprises 16 residues. Germline trimming cut 2 bases from V and 6 bases from J; bases unmatched to any gene: 11. CDR3 sequence: CASSYPPGQGYPEQYF. The DNA for the CDR3 is TGTGCCAGCAGTTACCCGCCGGGACAGGGCTACCCCGAGCAGTACTTC.

This sequence joins TRBV18 and TRBJ1-1; TRBD1 aligns across 10 bases. CDR1 and CDR2 (germline): KGHSH, LQKENI. The trim removed 3 bases at V and 1 base at J, leaving 11 bases unmatched. This CDR3 has 18 residues. CDR3 nucleotide sequence: TGTGCCAGCTCACCGTTCTTAGTAGGACAGGGGGGGAACACTGAAGCTTTCTTT. Protein product: CASSPFLVGQGGNTEAFF. The entire variable domain, with the rest obtained from reference TRBV18 and TRBJ1-1, is as follows: NAGVMQNPRHLVRRRGQEARLRCSPMKGHSHVYWYRQLPEEGLKFMVYLQKENIIDESGMPKERFSAEFPKEGPSILRIQQVVRGDSAAYFCASSPFLVGQGGNTEAFFGQGTRLTVV.

This clone was found a few times. The rearrangement links TRBV9 to TRBJ1-1, with TRBD1 identical over 7 bases. With V trimmed by 4 bases and J by 5 bases, 8 bases remained unmatched. The CDR3 is 14 residues long. The germline V gene encodes CDR1 SGDLS and CDR2 YYNGEE. The CDR3 DNA sequence: TGTGCCAGCAGCAGACAGGGTGGAGTGACTGAAGCTTTCTTT. It yields the protein CASSRQGGVTEAFF.

This chain uses TRBV5-1 with TRBJ1-2; D gene uncertain. CDR3 length: 14 amino acids. V dropped 0 bases and J dropped 0 bases, with 6 bases sitting between them. The germline V gene encodes CDR1 SGHRS and CDR2 YFSETQ. CDR3 residues: CASSLAPSNYGYTF. DNA for the CDR3: TGCGCCAGCAGCTTGGCTCCCTCTAACTATGGCTACACCTTC.

There are many counts of this clone. The chain carries TRBV4-1 and TRBJ2-3, with 12 nucleotides matching TRBD1. V was pared by 4 bases and J by 7 bases, with 9 bases of the junction left unmatched. The CDR3 sequence is 16 residues long. Germline lookup yields CDR1 MGHRA and CDR2 YSYEKL. CDR3 nucleotides: TGCGCCAGCAGCCTAGGGGGGACAGGGGGCTCTAATACGCAGTATTTT. It codes for CASSLGGTGGSNTQYF.

The chain recombines TRBV7-3 with TRBJ2-3; 9 bases map to TRBD2. Germline V CDR1 and CDR2: SGHTA, FQGTGA. The CDR3 has 16 amino acids. Trimming cost V 3 bases and J 4 bases; bases outside gene matches: 8. The CDR3 protein is CASSFGAGGNADTQYF. CDR3 sequence (DNA): TGTGCCAGCAGCTTTGGAGCGGGGGGCAACGCAGATACGCAGTATTTT.

This chain uses TRBV2 with TRBJ1-4, with D unclear. The CDR3 runs to 12 residues. Looked up from germline, CDR1 is SNHLY and CDR2 is FYNNEI. With 9 bases removed from V and 4 bases from J, the gap between germline ends came to 9 bases. CDR3 loop: CASRVLNEKLFF. CDR3 nucleotides: TGTGCCAGTCGGGTCCTTAATGAAAAACTGTTTTTT.

This CDR3 reads CASSGIATGLYYEQYF. The CDR3 nucleotides are TGTGCCAGCAGCGGCATCGCGACAGGATTGTACTACGAGCAGTACTTC. The chain is built from TRBV5-5 and TRBJ2-7, with a weak D call TRBD1 (6 bases). The CDR3 consists of 16 residues. The germline V and J ends were trimmed by 4 bases and 3 bases, with 20 bases remaining between them. Germline V gene data show CDR1 as SGHKS and CDR2 as YYEKEE (reference sequence).

The chain employs TRBV27 and TRBJ2-5, with 9 bases that match TRBD2. V shed 6 bases, J shed 1 base, and the junction held 9 bases outside the gene matches. Looked up from germline, CDR1 is MNHEY and CDR2 is SMNVEV (reference sequence). The CDR3 is 16 amino acids. This chain's CDR3 is CASRNSLAGIQETQYF. DNA of the CDR3: TGTGCCAGCAGAAATTCTCTAGCGGGAATCCAAGAGACCCAGTACTTC.

This chain uses TRBV5-6 with TRBJ2-1, with 11 bases identical to TRBD2. The germline V gene has CDR1 SGHDT and CDR2 YYEEEE. V lost 0 bases and J lost 1; bases outside the gene matches: 3. The CDR3 is 17 residues long. CDR3 residues: CASSLGGLAVSYNEQFF. CDR3 sequence (DNA): TGTGCCAGCAGCTTGGGGGGACTAGCGGTTTCCTACAATGAGCAGTTCTTC. Complete variable domain (other parts from reference TRBV5-6 and TRBJ2-1): DAGVTQSPTHLIKTRGQQVTLRCSPKSGHDTVSWYQQALGQGPQFIFQYYEEEERQRGNFPDRFSGHQFPNYSSELNVNALLLGDSALYLCASSLGGLAVSYNEQFFGPGTRLTVL.

The rearrangement links TRBV27 to TRBJ1-2; D perhaps matches TRBD1 (6 bases). The CDR3 contains 15 residues. V lost 6 bases to trimming and J lost 4 bases, with 18 bases between them. Germline values: CDR1 MNHEY, CDR2 SMNVEV (reference sequence). The DNA for the CDR3 is TGTGCCAGCAGACCACGCCCCACAGGGTCCTATGGCTACACCTTC. It specifies CASRPRPTGSYGYTF.

The chain carries TRBV5-8 and TRBJ2-3, with 7 bases fitting TRBD1. Germline CDR1 and CDR2: SGHTS and YDEGEE. The V gene end was trimmed by 2 bases and the J gene end by 2 bases; junction bases not matched to a gene: 8. There are 16 residues in the CDR3. This CDR3 reads CASSLSVQGDTDTQYF. CDR3 in DNA: TGTGCCAGCAGCTTATCCGTGCAGGGGGACACAGATACGCAGTATTTT.

V and J are TRBV5-4 and TRBJ2-2; 9 nucleotides line up with TRBD1. This CDR3 is built from 19 residues. CDR1 and CDR2 from the germline V gene are SGHNT and YYREEE (reference sequence). V lost 3 bases, J lost 2 bases, and 14 bases stayed unmatched. CDR3 protein: CASSSNTPRTGVNTGELFF. CDR3 in DNA: TGTGCCAGCAGCTCCAATACACCGAGGACAGGGGTAAACACCGGGGAGCTGTTTTTT.